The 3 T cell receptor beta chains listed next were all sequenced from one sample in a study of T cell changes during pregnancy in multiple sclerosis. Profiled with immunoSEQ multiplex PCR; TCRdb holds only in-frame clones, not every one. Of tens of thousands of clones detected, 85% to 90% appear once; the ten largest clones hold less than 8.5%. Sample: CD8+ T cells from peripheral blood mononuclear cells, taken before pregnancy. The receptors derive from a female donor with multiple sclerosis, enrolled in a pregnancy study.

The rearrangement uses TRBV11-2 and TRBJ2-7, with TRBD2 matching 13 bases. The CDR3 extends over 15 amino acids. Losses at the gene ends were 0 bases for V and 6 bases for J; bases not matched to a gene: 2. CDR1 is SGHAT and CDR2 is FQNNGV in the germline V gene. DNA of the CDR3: TGTGCCAGCAGCTTAGAACTAGCGGGAGGGCTCGAGCAGTACTTC. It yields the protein CASSLELAGGLEQYF.

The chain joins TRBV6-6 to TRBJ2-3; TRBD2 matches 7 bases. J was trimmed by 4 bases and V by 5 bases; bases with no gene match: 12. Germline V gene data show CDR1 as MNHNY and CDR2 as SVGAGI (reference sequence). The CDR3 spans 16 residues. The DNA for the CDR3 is TGTGCCAGCAGTAACCTTCTGCGCGGGAGTCCAGATACGCAGTATTTT. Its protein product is CASSNLLRGSPDTQYF.

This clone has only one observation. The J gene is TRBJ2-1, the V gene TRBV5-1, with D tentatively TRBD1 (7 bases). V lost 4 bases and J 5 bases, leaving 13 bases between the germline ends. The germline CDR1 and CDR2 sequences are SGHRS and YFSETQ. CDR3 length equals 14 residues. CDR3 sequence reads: CASSLRGRNNEQFF. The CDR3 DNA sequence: TGCGCCAGCAGCCTCAGGGGGAGGAACAATGAGCAGTTCTTC.